Below, one T cell receptor beta chain is given with its context. What antigen it recognizes has not been identified. The record has no base qualities; no much larger clone is one base away. Amplification of TCR beta CDR3 regions was carried out from RNA transcripts. The first round of RT-PCR for the TCR CDR3 was performed with the HTBI primer set and the Qiagen OneStep RT-PCR kit. Libraries were constructed in a second round of multiplex PCR, after which size selection and purification were performed. Sequencing of the libraries was done on an Illumina HiSeq2000 using paired-end 100 bp reads. The study's processing was this. Raw data were processed with SOAPnuke, discarding reads with adapters, uncalled bases, mean Phred below 15, or no exact constant-primer or identifier match. COPE v1.2.5 was used to merge high-quality paired reads, and clonotypes were defined as unique nucleotide sequences. MiTCR v1.1 was used to align the clonotypes against IMGT TRBV, TRBD and TRBJ reference segments. Analysis was restricted to V-J combinations with a frequency above 0.0001, which covered roughly 99% of repertoires. The TCS score was defined as F50 (clonal expansion) divided by E x V (chaos), with BLOSUM62-based TCRdist calculated between CDR3 peptides within each V-J. Welch's t-statistics and random forest reduced fewer than 550 V-J features to about 13, which were used in a naive Bayes classifier (R e1071). TCRdb's own reprocessing of the public reads used fastp at Q25 and MiXCR and kept productive beta chains. Every entry covers one CDR3 protein and lists the most common genes and DNA from its rows. The V and J calls shown here were made by TCRdb, not taken from the authors' results. This sample has roughly 720,000 distinct CDR3 sequences in its table, and about 18% of those were observed once. The ten largest clones represent around a sixth of the sample.

The data were taken from a study of T cells in Graves' hyperthyroidism and ophthalmopathy (dated 2019 in TCRdb). Regarding the study in general: Peripheral blood was sampled at the time of initial diagnosis, prior to any treatment. To identify TCR V-J signatures that set the groups apart, the researchers used a discovery cohort of roughly 100 patients, made up of 40 to 45 with Graves' ophthalmopathy and 57 with stable Graves' hyperthyroidism. Prospective prediction of ophthalmopathy was tested in an independent validation cohort of some 20 hyperthyroidism patients and 15 to 17 patients who later progressed to ophthalmopathy. The roughly 91 discovery patients were randomly split 7:3 into training and test sets. The study also compared thyroid tissue and blood T-cell repertoires from several Graves' hyperthyroidism patients. After blood sampling, hyperthyroidism patients were treated with methimazole at a starting dose of 30 mg daily, and ophthalmopathy patients were treated with high-dose intravenous methylprednisolone. The paper describes TCR Vbeta CDR3 sequencing of around 140 peripheral blood samples, made up of under 50 ophthalmopathy patients, approximately 76 hyperthyroidism patients and roughly 17 progressor patients. Results and caveats for the whole study, not just this receptor: In validation, progression to ophthalmopathy was predicted by the model with more than 65% sensitivity and roughly 72% specificity, a median of roughly 6 months before onset. Sample size was not statistically predetermined, and investigators were not blinded to group allocation. Most expanded thyroid clonotypes (frequency above 0.001) were also detected in blood, suggesting blood repertoires may reflect thyroid immune responses. A 13 V-J signature model separated ophthalmopathy from stable hyperthyroidism, with over 85% sensitivity and just under 84% specificity in cross-validation and 80%/75% in testing.

Stable Graves' hyperthyroidism was defined as the absence of progression to ophthalmopathy over 18 months of follow-up. The hyperthyroidism patients were between 18 and 65 years old and newly diagnosed, with a disease duration of less than 2 months. Any patient with an uncontrolled infection, another autoimmune disease, pregnancy or lactation was excluded. Diagnoses relied on clinical symptoms, serum thyroxine and TRAb, thyroid ultrasound and orbital computed tomography. PBMCs were isolated from about 9 ml of fresh peripheral blood by Ficoll-Paque density gradient centrifugation. Trizol reagent was used to extract total RNA, and RNA quality was then checked on an Agilent 2100 Bioanalyzer. Germline trimming: 2 bases from V, 1 base from J; junction bases outside gene matches: 6. CDR1 SGHVS and CDR2 FQNEAQ were looked up in the germline V gene. The CDR3 spans 16 residues, from the cysteine through the phenylalanine. The sequence is cut down to CDR3 DNA, 48 bases in frame from base 1.

This TCR derives from a middle-aged man with Graves' hyperthyroidism. This chain joins TRBV7-8 to TRBJ2-7, and TRBD2 matches 9 of the central bases. Sequenced input: blood. This receptor has the CDR3 CASSLSPGLASYEQYF. The sequenced DNA: TGTGCCAGCAGCTTAAGCCCTGGACTAGCGTCCTACGAGCAGTACTTC. The CDR3 plus the reference TRBV7-8 and TRBJ2-7 genes for the other parts give the full variable domain: GAGVSQSPRYKVAKRGQDVALRCDPISGHVSLFWYQQALGQGPEFLTYFQNEAQLDKSGLPSDRFFAERPEGSVSTLKIQRTQQEDSAVYLCASSLSPGLASYEQYFGPGTRLTVT.